A selection of T cell receptor beta chains follows, all from one sample in a study of monozygotic twins with inflammatory bowel disease. Using the 5' RACE reads, TCRdb records one entry per CDR3 protein without DNA. This sample's table has hundreds of thousands of distinct CDR3 sequences. The sequenced material came from blood. These receptors all come from a human donor with ulcerative colitis or Crohn's disease, or a healthy co-twin of an affected twin (not recorded which). Each CDR3 is given with its conserved first and last residue.

j_call: TRBJ2-2
v_call: TRBV5-6
cdr3_aa: CASSLGLAGAGEDTGELFF

j_call: TRBJ2-1
v_call: TRBV5-6
cdr3_aa: CASSPEPLKGQFF

j_call: TRBJ2-1
v_call: TRBV10-3
cdr3_aa: CAISESPAGASRTVFF

j_call: TRBJ2-1
v_call: TRBV5-4
cdr3_aa: CASSSQGRWNEQFF

j_call: TRBJ2-1
v_call: TRBV7-2
cdr3_aa: CASSRSRAQFF

j_call: TRBJ2-5
v_call: TRBV18
cdr3_aa: CASVPGLAGETQYF

j_call: TRBJ1-1
v_call: TRBV29-1
cdr3_aa: CSVEKAMNTEAFF

j_call: TRBJ2-2
v_call: TRBV20-1
cdr3_aa: CSVQSSPGELFF

j_call: TRBJ1-1
v_call: TRBV5-6
cdr3_aa: CASSPWRGHTEAFF

j_call: TRBJ2-3
v_call: TRBV20-1
cdr3_aa: CSALGPQGSTDTQYF

j_call: TRBJ2-5
v_call: TRBV29-1
cdr3_aa: CSVEESPPETQYF

j_call: TRBJ1-3
v_call: TRBV6-1
cdr3_aa: CASSRGTDASGNTIYF

j_call: TRBJ1-1
v_call: TRBV18
cdr3_aa: CASSISGTALNTEAFF

j_call: TRBJ2-1
v_call: TRBV12-3/TRBV12-4
cdr3_aa: CASSFGGPYNEQFF

j_call: TRBJ2-5
v_call: TRBV20-1
cdr3_aa: CSADGDRGLGETQYF

j_call: TRBJ2-1
v_call: TRBV4-2
cdr3_aa: CASSQYEYNEQFF

j_call: TRBJ1-2
v_call: TRBV6-5
cdr3_aa: CASSYSTGGYTF

j_call: TRBJ1-5
v_call: TRBV12-3/TRBV12-4
cdr3_aa: CASSLAGGLNQPQHF

j_call: TRBJ2-2
v_call: TRBV7-2
cdr3_aa: CASRGTGGNTGELFF

j_call: TRBJ2-1
v_call: TRBV12-3/TRBV12-4
cdr3_aa: CASSPLNSGGNEQFF

j_call: TRBJ2-1
v_call: TRBV27
cdr3_aa: CASSLRNYRGNEQFF

j_call: TRBJ2-3
v_call: TRBV9
cdr3_aa: CASTLAGGRDTQYF

j_call: TRBJ2-1
v_call: TRBV23-1
cdr3_aa: CASSRTLGHQGLAGSWYNEQFF

j_call: TRBJ2-7
v_call: TRBV3-1
cdr3_aa: CASSQSFYEQYF

j_call: TRBJ2-5
v_call: TRBV20-1
cdr3_aa: CSAWQGWETQYF

j_call: TRBJ2-1
v_call: TRBV3-1
cdr3_aa: CASSQVIVPYNEQFF

j_call: TRBJ2-5
v_call: TRBV5-1
cdr3_aa: CASSFSGREETQYF

j_call: TRBJ1-3
v_call: TRBV5-6
cdr3_aa: CASSLGQVIGNTIYF

j_call: TRBJ2-7
v_call: TRBV6-1
cdr3_aa: CASTWGSGGSYEQYF

j_call: TRBJ1-1
v_call: TRBV6-6
cdr3_aa: CASSYSHSTEAFF

j_call: TRBJ2-1
v_call: TRBV29-1
cdr3_aa: CSAGPLLAGESYNEQFF

j_call: TRBJ2-2
v_call: TRBV3-1
cdr3_aa: CASSSRRTPRNTGELFF

j_call: TRBJ2-5
v_call: TRBV11-2
cdr3_aa: CASSLGGGPIQETQYF

j_call: TRBJ1-1
v_call: TRBV20-1
cdr3_aa: CSANPQGRGNTEAFF

j_call: TRBJ1-6
v_call: TRBV12-3/TRBV12-4
cdr3_aa: CASSMVQDNSPLHF

j_call: TRBJ1-2
v_call: TRBV15
cdr3_aa: CATSRDRIQHTF

j_call: TRBJ2-1
v_call: TRBV7-2
cdr3_aa: CASSRTSGSDEQFF

j_call: TRBJ1-3
v_call: TRBV6-5
cdr3_aa: CASSYGSSGNTIYF

j_call: TRBJ2-3
v_call: TRBV7-3
cdr3_aa: CASSLMFTDTQYF

j_call: TRBJ2-2
v_call: TRBV18
cdr3_aa: CASSLLGSLNTGELFF

j_call: TRBJ2-7
v_call: TRBV4-2
cdr3_aa: CASSQVDTPGEFYF

j_call: TRBJ2-2
v_call: TRBV7-8
cdr3_aa: CASTLGGAPNTGELFF

j_call: TRBJ2-4
v_call: TRBV20-1
cdr3_aa: CSASQFGLAKNIQYF

j_call: TRBJ1-1
v_call: TRBV7-3
cdr3_aa: CASSHLQGALNTEAFF